A single T cell receptor (beta chain) is shown here with its context. V was shortened by 0 bases and J by 0 bases, with 12 bases between the two germline ends. CDR1 is SGHRS and CDR2 is YFSETQ in the germline V gene. This CDR3 comprises 16 residues. These data originate in a study of blood T cell repertoires in COVID-19. For the study at large: Donors in the United States, Italy and Spain gave samples during acute or convalescent COVID-19. Sample material is recorded as cDNA or gDNA derived from T cells, B-cell-depleted T cells, or PBMCs.

In the study's own analysis: Amplification of reference gene primers was used by the study to estimate nucleated cell counts. Produced via immunoSEQ multiplex PCR; TCRdb's table is partial and in-frame only. The V and J calls and clone size are taken from that table; D and trimming were inferred from the DNA. Of 200,000 to 250,000 clones listed, about 85% are singletons. The chain joins TRBV5-1 to TRBJ1-2, with D possibly matching TRBD1 (5 bases). Input material: peripheral blood. This clonotype was sampled from a woman under 30 who had recovered from COVID-19. The CDR3 sequence is CASSLVAGGANYGYTF. The CDR3 DNA is TGCGCCAGCAGCTTGGTAGCTGGGGGGGCTAACTATGGCTACACCTTC.